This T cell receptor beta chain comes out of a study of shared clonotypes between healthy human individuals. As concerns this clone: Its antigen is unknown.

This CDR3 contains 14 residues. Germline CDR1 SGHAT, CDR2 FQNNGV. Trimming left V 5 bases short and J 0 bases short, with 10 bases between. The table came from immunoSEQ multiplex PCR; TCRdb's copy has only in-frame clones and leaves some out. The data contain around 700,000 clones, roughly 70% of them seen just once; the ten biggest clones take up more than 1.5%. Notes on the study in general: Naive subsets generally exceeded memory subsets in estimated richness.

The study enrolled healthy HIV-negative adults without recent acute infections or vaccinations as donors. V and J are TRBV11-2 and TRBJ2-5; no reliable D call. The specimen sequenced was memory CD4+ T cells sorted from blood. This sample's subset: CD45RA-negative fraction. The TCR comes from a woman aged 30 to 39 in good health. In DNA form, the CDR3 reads TGTGCCAGCAGCCTTTCTGGCTACCAAGAGACCCAGTACTTC. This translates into CASSLSGYQETQYF.